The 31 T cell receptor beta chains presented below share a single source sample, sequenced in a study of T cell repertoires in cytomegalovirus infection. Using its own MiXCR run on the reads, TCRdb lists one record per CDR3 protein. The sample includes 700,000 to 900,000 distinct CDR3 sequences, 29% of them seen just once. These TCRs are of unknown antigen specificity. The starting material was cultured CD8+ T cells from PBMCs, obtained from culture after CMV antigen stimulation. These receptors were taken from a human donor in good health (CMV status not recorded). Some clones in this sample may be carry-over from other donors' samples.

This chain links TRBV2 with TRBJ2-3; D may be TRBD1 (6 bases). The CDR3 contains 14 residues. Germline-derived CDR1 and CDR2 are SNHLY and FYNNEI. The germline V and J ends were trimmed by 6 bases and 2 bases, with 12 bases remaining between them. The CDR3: CASSQGHPTDTQYF. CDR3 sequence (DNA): TGTGCCAGCAGCCAGGGACACCCCACAGATACGCAGTATTTT.

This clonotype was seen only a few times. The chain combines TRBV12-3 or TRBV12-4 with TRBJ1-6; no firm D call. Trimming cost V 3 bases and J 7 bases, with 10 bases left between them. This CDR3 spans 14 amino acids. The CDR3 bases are TGTGCCAGCAGTTTGACGGCAGTAAATTCACCCCTCCACTTT. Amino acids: CASSLTAVNSPLHF.

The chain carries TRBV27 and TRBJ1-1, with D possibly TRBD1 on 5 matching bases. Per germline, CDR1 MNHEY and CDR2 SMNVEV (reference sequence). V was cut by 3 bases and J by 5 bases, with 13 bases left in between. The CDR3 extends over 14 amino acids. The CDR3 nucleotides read TGTGCCAGCAGTTTTCGGCAGGAGGGGACTGAAGCTTTCTTT. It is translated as CASSFRQEGTEAFF.

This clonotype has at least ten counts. The CDR3 spells CASRMSGGGAFNEQFF. The CDR3 bases are TGTGCCAGCAGGATGTCGGGCGGGGGGGCCTTCAATGAGCAGTTCTTC. The rearrangement uses TRBV7-6 and TRBJ2-1; TRBD2 matches 9 bases. Germline V gene data show CDR1 as SGHVS and CDR2 as FNYEAQ. Germline trimming cut 6 bases from V and 6 bases from J; bases unmatched to any gene: 12. The CDR3 extends over 16 amino acids.

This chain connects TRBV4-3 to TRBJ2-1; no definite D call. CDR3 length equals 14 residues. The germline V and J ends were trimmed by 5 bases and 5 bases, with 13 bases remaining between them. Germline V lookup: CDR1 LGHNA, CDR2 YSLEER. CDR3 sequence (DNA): TGCGCCAGCAGCTCTAGAGGTGGAGACAATGAGCAGTTCTTC. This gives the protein CASSSRGGDNEQFF.

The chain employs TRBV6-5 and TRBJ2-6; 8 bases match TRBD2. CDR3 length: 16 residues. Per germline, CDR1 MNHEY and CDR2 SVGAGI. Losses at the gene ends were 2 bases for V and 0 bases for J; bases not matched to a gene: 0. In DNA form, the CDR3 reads TGTGCCAGCAGTTACCGGGGGGGCTCTGGGGCCAACGTCCTGACTTTC. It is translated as CASSYRGGSGANVLTF.

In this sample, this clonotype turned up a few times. The DNA of the CDR3 is TGTGCCAGCAGCTTACCCCGAGGCGGGGGGACGGACGAGCAGTACTTC. Encoded protein: CASSLPRGGGTDEQYF. This rearrangement joins TRBV7-8 to TRBJ2-7; 8 positions agree with TRBD2. J was trimmed by 5 bases and V by 2 bases; bases with no gene match: 11. CDR1 is SGHVS and CDR2 is FQNEAQ in the germline V gene. This CDR3 is built from 16 residues.

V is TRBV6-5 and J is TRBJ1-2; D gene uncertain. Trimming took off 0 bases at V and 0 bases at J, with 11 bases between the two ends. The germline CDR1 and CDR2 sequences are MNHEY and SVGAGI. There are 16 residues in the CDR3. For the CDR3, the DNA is TGTGCCAGCAGTTACTCGAGAGGCTCTGCTAACTATGGCTACACCTTC. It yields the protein CASSYSRGSANYGYTF.

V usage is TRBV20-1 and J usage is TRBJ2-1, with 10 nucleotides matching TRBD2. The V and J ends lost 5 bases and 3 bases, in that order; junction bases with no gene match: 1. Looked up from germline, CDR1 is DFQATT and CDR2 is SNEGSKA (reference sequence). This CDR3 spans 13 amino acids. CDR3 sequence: CSALAGDYNEQFF. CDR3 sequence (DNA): TGCAGTGCTCTAGCGGGGGACTACAATGAGCAGTTCTTC.

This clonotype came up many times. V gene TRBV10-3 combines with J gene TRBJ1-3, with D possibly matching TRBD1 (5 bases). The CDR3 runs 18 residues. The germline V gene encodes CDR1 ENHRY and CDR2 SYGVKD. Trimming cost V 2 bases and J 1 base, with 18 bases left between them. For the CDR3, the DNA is TGTGCCATCAGTGAGCCTATCCTGACAGTTAAATCTGGAAACACCATATATTTT. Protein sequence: CAISEPILTVKSGNTIYF.

The CDR3 nucleotides read TGTGCCAGCAGTCCGGGAGCCTATAATTCACCCCTCCACTTT. Its translation is CASSPGAYNSPLHF. This chain connects TRBV27 to TRBJ1-6, with D unclear. Germline assignment: CDR1 MNHEY and CDR2 SMNVEV (reference sequence). V was clipped by 5 bases and J by 2 bases, with 7 bases between them. The CDR3 is 14 residues long.

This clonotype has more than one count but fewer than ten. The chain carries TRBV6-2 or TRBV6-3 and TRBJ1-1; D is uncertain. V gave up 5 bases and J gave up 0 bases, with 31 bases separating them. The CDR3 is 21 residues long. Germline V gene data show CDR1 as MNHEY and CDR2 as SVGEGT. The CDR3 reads CASSRITIGEGWWSVNTEAFF. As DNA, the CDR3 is TGTGCCAGCAGTCGAATTACCATCGGGGAGGGTTGGTGGAGTGTGAACACTGAAGCTTTCTTT.

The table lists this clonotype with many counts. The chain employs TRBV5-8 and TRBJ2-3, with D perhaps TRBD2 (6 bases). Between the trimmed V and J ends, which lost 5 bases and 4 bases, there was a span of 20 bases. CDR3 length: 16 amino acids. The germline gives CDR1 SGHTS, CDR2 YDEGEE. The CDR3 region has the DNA TGTGCCAGCAGTTATAGGGTAGCGGAGAGGGCAGATACGCAGTATTTT. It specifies CASSYRVAERADTQYF.

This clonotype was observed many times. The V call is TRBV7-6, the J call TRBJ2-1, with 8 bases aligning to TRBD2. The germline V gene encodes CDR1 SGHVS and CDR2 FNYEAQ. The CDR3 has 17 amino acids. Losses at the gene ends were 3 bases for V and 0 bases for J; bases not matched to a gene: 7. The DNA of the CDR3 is TGTGCCAGCAGCTTTGTTCGCGGGGGGAGCTCCTACAATGAGCAGTTCTTC. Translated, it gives CASSFVRGGSSYNEQFF.

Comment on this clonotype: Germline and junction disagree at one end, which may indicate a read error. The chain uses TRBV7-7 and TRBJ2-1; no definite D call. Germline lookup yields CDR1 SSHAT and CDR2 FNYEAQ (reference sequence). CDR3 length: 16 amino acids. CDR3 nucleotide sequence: TGTGCTAGCAGCCCCCGAAGAAGGAGCTCCTACAATGAGCAGTTCTTC. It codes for CASSPRRRSSYNEQFF.

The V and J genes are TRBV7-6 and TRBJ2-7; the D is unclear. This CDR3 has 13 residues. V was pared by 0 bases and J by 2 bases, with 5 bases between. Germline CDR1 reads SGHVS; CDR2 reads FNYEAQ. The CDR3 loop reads CASSLAETYEQYV. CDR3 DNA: TGTGCCAGCAGCTTAGCGGAAACCTACGAGCAGTACGTC.

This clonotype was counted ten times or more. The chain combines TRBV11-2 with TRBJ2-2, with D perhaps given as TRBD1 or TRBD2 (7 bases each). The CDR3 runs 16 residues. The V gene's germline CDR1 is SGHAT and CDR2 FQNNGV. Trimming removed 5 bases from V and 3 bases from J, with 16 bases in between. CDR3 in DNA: TGTGCCAGCAGCATCCCGACAGGGAGGGACACCGGGGAGCTGTTTTTT. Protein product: CASSIPTGRDTGELFF. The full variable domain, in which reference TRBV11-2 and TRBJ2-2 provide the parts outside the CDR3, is EAGVAQSPRYKIIEKRQSVAFWCNPISGHATLYWYQQILGQGPKLLIQFQNNGVVDDSQLPKDRFSAERLKGVDSTLKIQPAKLEDSAVYLCASSIPTGRDTGELFFGEGSRLTVL.

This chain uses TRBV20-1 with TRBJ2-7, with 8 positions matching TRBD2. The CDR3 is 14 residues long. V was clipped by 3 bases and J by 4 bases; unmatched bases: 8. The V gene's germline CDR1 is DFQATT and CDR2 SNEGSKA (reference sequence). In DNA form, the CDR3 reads TGCAGTGCTAGCGGGGGGGACCTACGGTACGAGCAGTACGTC. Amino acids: CSASGGDLRYEQYV.

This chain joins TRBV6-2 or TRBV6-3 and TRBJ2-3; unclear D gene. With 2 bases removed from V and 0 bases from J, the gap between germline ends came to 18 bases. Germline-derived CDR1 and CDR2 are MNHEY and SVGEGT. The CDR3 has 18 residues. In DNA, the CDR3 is TGTGCCAGCAGTTACCCCCACGAGGAGTTTTCTAGCACAGATACGCAGTATTTT. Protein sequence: CASSYPHEEFSSTDTQYF.

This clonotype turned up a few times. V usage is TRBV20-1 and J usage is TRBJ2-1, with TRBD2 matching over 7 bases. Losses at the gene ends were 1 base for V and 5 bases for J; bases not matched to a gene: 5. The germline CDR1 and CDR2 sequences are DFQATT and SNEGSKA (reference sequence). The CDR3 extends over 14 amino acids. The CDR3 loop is CSARGSGIHNEQFF. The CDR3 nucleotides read TGCAGTGCTAGAGGCAGCGGGATACACAATGAGCAGTTCTTC.

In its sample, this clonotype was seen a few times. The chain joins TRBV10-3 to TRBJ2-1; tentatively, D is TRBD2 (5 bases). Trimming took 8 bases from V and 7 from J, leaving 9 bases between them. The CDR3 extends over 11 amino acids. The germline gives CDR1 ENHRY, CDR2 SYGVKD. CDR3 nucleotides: TGTGCCATCCCCCGGGGTAATGAGCAGTTCTTC. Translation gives CAIPRGNEQFF.

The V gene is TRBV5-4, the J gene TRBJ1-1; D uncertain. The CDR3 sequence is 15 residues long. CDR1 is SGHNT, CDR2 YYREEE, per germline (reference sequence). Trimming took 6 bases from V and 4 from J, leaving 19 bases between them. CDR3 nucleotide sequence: TGTGCCAGCACCATCCTGGGAGGGCGCGGCACTGAAGCTTTCTTT. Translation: CASTILGGRGTEAFF.

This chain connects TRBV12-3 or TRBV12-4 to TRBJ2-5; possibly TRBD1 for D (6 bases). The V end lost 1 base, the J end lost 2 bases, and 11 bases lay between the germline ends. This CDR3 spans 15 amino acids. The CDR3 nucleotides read TGTGCCAGCAGTTTAGGCAGGGGTATTCAAGAGACCCAGTACTTC. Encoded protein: CASSLGRGIQETQYF.

Written as DNA, the CDR3 is TGTGCCAGCAGTTTTAAGGGATTCCACGAGCAGTACTTC. Encoded protein: CASSFKGFHEQYF. The chain recombines TRBV6-5 with TRBJ2-7; no reliable D call. This CDR3 region has 13 residues. Trimming pared 4 bases from V and 5 bases from J, leaving 12 bases between. From germline, CDR1 is MNHEY and CDR2 SVGAGI.

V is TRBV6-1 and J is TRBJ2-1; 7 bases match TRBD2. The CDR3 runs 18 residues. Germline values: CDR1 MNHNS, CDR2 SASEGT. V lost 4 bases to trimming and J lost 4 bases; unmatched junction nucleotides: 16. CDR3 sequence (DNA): TGTGCCAGCAGTGCCCGGGCAGGGACTACCCTCTTATACAATGAGCAGTTCTTC. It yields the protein CASSARAGTTLLYNEQFF.

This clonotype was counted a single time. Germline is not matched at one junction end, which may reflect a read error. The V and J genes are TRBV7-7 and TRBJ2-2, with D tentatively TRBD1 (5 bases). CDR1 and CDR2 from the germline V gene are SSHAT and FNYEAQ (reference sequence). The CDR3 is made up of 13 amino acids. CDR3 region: CASSSRVSGELFF. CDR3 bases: TGTGCTAGCAGCTCCAGGGTCTCCGGGGAGCTGTTTTTT.

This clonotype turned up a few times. CDR3 residues: CASSYSTSGGLYNEQFF. DNA of the CDR3: TGTGCCAGCAGTTACTCGACTAGCGGGGGGTTGTACAATGAGCAGTTCTTC. The chain recombines TRBV6-2 or TRBV6-3 with TRBJ2-1; 13 positions agree with TRBD2. From germline, CDR1 is MNHEY and CDR2 SVGEGT. The CDR3 is 17 amino acids. J gave up 4 bases and V 0 bases, and 3 bases lay outside the gene matches.

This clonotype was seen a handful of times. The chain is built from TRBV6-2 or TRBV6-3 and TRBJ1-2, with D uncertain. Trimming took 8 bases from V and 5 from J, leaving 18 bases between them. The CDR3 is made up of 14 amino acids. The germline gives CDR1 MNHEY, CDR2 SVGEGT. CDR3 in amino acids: CASHGPERFYGYTF. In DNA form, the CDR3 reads TGTGCCAGCCATGGTCCCGAAAGATTTTATGGCTACACCTTC.

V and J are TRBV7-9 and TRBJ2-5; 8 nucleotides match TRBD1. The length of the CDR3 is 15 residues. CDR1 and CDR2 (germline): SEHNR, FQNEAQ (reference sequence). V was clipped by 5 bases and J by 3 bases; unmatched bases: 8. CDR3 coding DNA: TGTGCCAGCAGCACCACAGGGGGAGTTAAAGAGACCCAGTACTTC. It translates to CASSTTGGVKETQYF.

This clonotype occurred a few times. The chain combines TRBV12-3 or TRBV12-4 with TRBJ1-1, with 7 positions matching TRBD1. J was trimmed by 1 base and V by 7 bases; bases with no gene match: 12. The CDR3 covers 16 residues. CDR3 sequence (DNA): TGTGCCAGCACCGGGACAGAAGGGCAATGGAACACTGAAGCTTTCTTT. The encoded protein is CASTGTEGQWNTEAFF.

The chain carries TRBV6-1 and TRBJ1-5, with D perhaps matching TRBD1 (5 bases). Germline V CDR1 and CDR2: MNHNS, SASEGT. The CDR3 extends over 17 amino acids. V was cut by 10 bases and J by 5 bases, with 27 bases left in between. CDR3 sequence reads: CATVSGSSPEGDQPQHF. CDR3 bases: TGTGCCACCGTCTCCGGGAGCTCTCCCGAAGGGGATCAGCCCCAGCATTTT.